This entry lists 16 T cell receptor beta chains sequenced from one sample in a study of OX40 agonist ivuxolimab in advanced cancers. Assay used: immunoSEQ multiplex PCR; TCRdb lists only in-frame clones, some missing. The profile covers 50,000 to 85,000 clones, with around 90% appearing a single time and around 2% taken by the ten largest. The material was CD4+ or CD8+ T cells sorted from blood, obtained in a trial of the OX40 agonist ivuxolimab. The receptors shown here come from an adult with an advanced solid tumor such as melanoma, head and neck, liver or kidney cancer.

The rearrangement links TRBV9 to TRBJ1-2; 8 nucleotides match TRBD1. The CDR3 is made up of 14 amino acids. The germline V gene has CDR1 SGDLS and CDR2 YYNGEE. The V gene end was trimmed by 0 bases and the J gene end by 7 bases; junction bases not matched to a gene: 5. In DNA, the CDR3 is TGTGCCAGCAGCGTAGGTCAGGGGGCAAGTGGCTACACCTTC. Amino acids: CASSVGQGASGYTF.

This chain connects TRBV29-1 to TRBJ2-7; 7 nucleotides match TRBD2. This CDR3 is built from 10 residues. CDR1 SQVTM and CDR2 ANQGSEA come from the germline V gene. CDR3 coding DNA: TGCAGTGGGGGGGTAATAGAGCAGTACTTC. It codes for CSGGVIEQYF.

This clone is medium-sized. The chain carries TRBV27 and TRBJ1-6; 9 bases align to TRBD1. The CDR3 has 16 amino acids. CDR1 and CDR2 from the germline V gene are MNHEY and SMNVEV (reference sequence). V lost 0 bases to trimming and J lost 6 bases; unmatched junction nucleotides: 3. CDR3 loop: CASSLSGTGTNSPLHF. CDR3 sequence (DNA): TGTGCCAGCAGTTTATCTGGGACAGGGACTAATTCACCCCTCCACTTT.

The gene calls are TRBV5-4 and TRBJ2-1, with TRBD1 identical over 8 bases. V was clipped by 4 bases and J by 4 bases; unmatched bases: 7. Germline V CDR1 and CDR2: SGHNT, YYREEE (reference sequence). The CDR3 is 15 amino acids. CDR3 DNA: TGTGCCAGCAGCGAGGGGACAGGCAAGTACAATGAGCAGTTCTTC. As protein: CASSEGTGKYNEQFF.

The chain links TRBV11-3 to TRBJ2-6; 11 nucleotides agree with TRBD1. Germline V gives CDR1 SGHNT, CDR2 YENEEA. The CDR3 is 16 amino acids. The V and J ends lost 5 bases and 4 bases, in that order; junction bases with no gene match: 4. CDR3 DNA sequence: TGTGCCAGCAGCGGGGGACAGGGGGTCGGGGCCAACGTCCTGACTTTC. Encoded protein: CASSGGQGVGANVLTF.

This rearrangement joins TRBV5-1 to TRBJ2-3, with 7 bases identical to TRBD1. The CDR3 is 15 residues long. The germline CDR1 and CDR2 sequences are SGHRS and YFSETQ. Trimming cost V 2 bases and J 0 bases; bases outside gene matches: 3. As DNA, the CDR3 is TGCGCCAGCAGCTTAAGGGGGCCCAGCACAGATACGCAGTATTTT. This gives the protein CASSLRGPSTDTQYF.

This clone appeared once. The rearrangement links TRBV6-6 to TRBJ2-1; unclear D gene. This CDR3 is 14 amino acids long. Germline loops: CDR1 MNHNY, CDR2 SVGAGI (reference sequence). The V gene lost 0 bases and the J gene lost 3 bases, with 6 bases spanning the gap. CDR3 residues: CASSYSTVYNEQFF. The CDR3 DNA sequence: TGTGCCAGCAGTTACTCGACGGTCTACAATGAGCAGTTCTTC.

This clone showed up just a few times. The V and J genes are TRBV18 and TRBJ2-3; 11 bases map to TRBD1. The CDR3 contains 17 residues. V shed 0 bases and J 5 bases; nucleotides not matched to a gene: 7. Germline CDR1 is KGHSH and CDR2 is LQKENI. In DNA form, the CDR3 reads TGTGCCAGCTCACCACCCGGGACAGGGGGACTGAGAGATACGCAGTATTTT. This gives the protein CASSPPGTGGLRDTQYF.

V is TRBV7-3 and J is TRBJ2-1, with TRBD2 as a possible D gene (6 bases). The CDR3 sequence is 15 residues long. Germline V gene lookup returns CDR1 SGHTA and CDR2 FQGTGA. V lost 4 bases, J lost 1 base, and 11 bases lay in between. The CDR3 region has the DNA TGTGCCAGCAGCTCTGGGACTCGTTCCTACAATGAGCAGTTCTTC. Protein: CASSSGTRSYNEQFF.

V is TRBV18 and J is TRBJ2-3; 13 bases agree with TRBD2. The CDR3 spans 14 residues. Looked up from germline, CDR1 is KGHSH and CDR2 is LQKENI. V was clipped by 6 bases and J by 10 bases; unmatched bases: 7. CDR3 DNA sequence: TGTGCCAGCTCGGGACTAGCGGGGCCTAATCCGCAGTATTTT. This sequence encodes CASSGLAGPNPQYF. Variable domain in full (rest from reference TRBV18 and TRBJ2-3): NAGVMQNPRHLVRRRGQEARLRCSPMKGHSHVYWYRQLPEEGLKFMVYLQKENIIDESGMPKERFSAEFPKEGPSILRIQQVVRGDSAAYFCASSGLAGPNPQYFGPGTRLTVL.

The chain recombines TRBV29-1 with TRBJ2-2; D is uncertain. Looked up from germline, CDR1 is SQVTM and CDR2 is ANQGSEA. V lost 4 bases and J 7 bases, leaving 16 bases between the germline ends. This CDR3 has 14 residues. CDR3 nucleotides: TGCAGCGTTGGTGGGTACGGAACGGGCGGGGAGCTGTTTTTT. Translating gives CSVGGYGTGGELFF.

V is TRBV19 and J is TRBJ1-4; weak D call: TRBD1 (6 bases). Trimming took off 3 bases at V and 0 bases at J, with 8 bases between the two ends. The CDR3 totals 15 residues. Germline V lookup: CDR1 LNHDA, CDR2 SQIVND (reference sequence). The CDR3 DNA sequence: TGTGCCAGTAGTATGCGACAGGCAACTAATGAAAAACTGTTTTTT. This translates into CASSMRQATNEKLFF.

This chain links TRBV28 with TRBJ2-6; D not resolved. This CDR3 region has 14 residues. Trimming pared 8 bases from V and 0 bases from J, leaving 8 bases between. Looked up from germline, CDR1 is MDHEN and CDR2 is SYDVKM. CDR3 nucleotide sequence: TGTGCCAGCGGGGTTCTCTCTGGGGCCAACGTCCTGACTTTC. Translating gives CASGVLSGANVLTF.

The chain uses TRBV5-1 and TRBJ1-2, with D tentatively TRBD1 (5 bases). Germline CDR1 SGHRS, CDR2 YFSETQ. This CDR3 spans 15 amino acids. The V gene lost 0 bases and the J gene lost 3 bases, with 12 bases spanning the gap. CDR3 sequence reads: CASSLAYGGDYGYTF. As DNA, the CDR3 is TGCGCCAGCAGCTTGGCCTACGGGGGAGACTATGGCTACACCTTC.

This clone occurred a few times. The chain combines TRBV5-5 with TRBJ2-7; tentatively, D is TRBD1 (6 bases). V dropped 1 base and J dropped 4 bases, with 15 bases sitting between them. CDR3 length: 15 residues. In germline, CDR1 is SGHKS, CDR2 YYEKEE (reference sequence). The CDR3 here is CASSLFRGIQYEQYF. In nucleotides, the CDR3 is TGTGCCAGCAGCTTGTTCAGGGGAATTCAGTACGAGCAGTACTTC.

The CDR3 bases are TGTGCCAGCAGTTTCGGACCGTCGAACACTGAAGCTTTCTTT. Protein product: CASSFGPSNTEAFF. The chain recombines TRBV6-5 with TRBJ1-1; D unresolved. V was clipped by 4 bases and J by 1 base, with 10 bases between them. Germline CDR1 and CDR2: MNHEY and SVGAGI. The CDR3 loop spans 14 amino acids.